Below, 18 T cell receptor beta chains from the same sample are listed, as sequenced in a study of control samples from healthy donors and cancer patients. Here immunoSEQ multiplex PCR was the method, and the copy in TCRdb shows in-frame clones only, minus some. The data hold about 180,000 clones, with around 90% observed a single time. The sequencing sample was made of blood. The receptors come from a man aged 25-45 years in good health.

This clone appeared once. The genes are TRBV19 and TRBJ2-2, with 8 bases lining up with TRBD1. V was pared by 6 bases and J by 4 bases, with 10 bases of the junction left unmatched. CDR1 and CDR2 from the germline V gene are LNHDA and SQIVND (reference sequence). The CDR3 length is 16 residues. For the CDR3, the DNA is TGTGCCAGTAGGGTCCTGAGGACAGGGCCCACCGGGGAGCTGTTTTTT. This codes for CASRVLRTGPTGELFF.

The V gene is TRBV6-5, the J gene TRBJ2-3; D may be TRBD2 (7 bases). Germline lookup yields CDR1 MNHEY and CDR2 SVGAGI. This CDR3 comprises 14 residues. V was shortened by 6 bases and J by 3 bases, with 13 bases between the two germline ends. The CDR3 DNA follows: TGTGCCAGCAGGCGGGGGCCGCAAACAGATACGCAGTATTTT. Translated, it gives CASRRGPQTDTQYF.

This clone was found a few times. The chain employs TRBV7-9 and TRBJ2-7; no firm D call. This CDR3 region has 12 residues. V dropped 4 bases and J dropped 6 bases, with 10 bases sitting between them. Germline-derived CDR1 and CDR2 are SEHNR and FQNEAQ (reference sequence). CDR3 coding DNA: TGTGCCAGCAGCTCCCAAAACCCCGAGCAGTACTTC. Translating it yields CASSSQNPEQYF.

The J gene is TRBJ1-6, the V gene TRBV4-3, with D perhaps TRBD1 (5 bases). Germline V lookup: CDR1 LGHNA, CDR2 YSLEER. CDR3 length equals 15 residues. V lost 0 bases and J 7 bases, leaving 10 bases between the germline ends. CDR3 in amino acids: CASSQEQGTNSPLHF. As DNA, the CDR3 is TGCGCCAGCAGCCAAGAACAAGGGACGAATTCACCCCTCCACTTT.

V gene TRBV28 combines with J gene TRBJ1-4; 10 bases match TRBD1. Germline V CDR1 and CDR2: MDHEN, SYDVKM. This CDR3 is 17 amino acids long. V dropped 2 bases and J dropped 7; count of bases not matched to a gene: 10. The CDR3 DNA is TGTGCCAGCAGTTTAAGGGGGAGGACAGGGGGAACTGAAAAACTGTTTTTT. Translated: CASSLRGRTGGTEKLFF.

This chain uses TRBV10-3 with TRBJ2-7, with 9 bases that match TRBD1. CDR3 length: 17 amino acids. The V gene end was trimmed by 4 bases and the J gene end by 6 bases; junction bases not matched to a gene: 16. Germline CDR1 reads ENHRY; CDR2 reads SYGVKD. CDR3 sequence (DNA): TGTGCCATCAGTGTAACGACTGGGGACAGGGACGTTTCCGAGCAGTACTTC. Amino acids: CAISVTTGDRDVSEQYF.

The chain joins TRBV12-3 or TRBV12-4 to TRBJ2-7; D unclear. The CDR3 has 12 amino acids. The V end was cut by 2 bases, the J end by 7 bases, with 9 bases between. CDR3 nucleotides: TGTGCCAGCAGTTTAAATGCCGGGGAGCAGTACTTC. This encodes CASSLNAGEQYF.

This clone was seen a handful of times. The genes are TRBV4-1 and TRBJ2-1, with a tentative D call TRBD2 (6 bases). Trimming pared 4 bases from V and 7 bases from J, leaving 20 bases between. The CDR3 runs to 16 residues. Per the germline V gene, CDR1 is MGHRA and CDR2 is YSYEKL. The CDR3 DNA is TGCGCCAGCAGCCCACTCGCGGGGCTGGGGGAGAATGAGCAGTTCTTC. This codes for CASSPLAGLGENEQFF.

The V call is TRBV12-5, the J call TRBJ1-1; 7 nucleotides match TRBD1. The trim removed 1 base at V and 4 bases at J, leaving 0 bases unmatched. Germline-derived CDR1 and CDR2 are LGHNT and FRNRAP. The CDR3 totals 13 residues. The CDR3, as DNA: TGTGCTAGTGGTTTGGGACAGGGCACTGAAGCTTTCTTT. Protein product: CASGLGQGTEAFF.

The chain carries TRBV20-1 and TRBJ1-2; D call uncertain. Germline V CDR1 and CDR2: DFQATT, SNEGSKA (reference sequence). Between the trimmed V and J ends, which lost 6 bases and 9 bases, there was a span of 11 bases. This CDR3 comprises 10 residues. The CDR3 DNA sequence: TGCAGTGCCCTCGGACGGCGCTACACCTTC. It is translated as CSALGRRYTF.

The gene calls are TRBV4-1 and TRBJ1-1; weak D call: TRBD1 (6 bases). Trimming removed 5 bases from V and 0 bases from J, with 10 bases in between. The CDR3 is made up of 14 amino acids. CDR1 and CDR2 from the germline V gene are MGHRA and YSYEKL. CDR3 in amino acids: CASSKQGMNTEAFF. In nucleotides, the CDR3 is TGCGCCAGCAGCAAACAGGGTATGAACACTGAAGCTTTCTTT.

This rearrangement joins TRBV2 to TRBJ2-7, with 9 bases that match TRBD1. CDR1 and CDR2 (germline): SNHLY, FYNNEI. J gave up 2 bases and V 6 bases, and 8 bases lay outside the gene matches. The CDR3 has 15 amino acids. The CDR3 DNA follows: TGTGCCAGCAGGGTGGGACAGGGTGGAACCTACGAGCAGTACTTC. Translation gives CASRVGQGGTYEQYF.

This clone was seen a single time. CDR3 in DNA: TGCGCCAGCAGTGAGTCGAGGGGGGCAACTGAAGCTTTCTTT. Amino acids: CASSESRGATEAFF. The chain links TRBV10-1 to TRBJ1-1, with D maybe TRBD1 (6 bases). Trimming removed 0 bases from V and 5 bases from J, with 10 bases in between. In germline, CDR1 is WNHNN, CDR2 SYGVQD (reference sequence). The CDR3 covers 14 residues.

The chain recombines TRBV19 with TRBJ1-1, with 10 bases identical to TRBD1. The V gene end was trimmed by 7 bases and the J gene end by 0 bases; junction bases not matched to a gene: 8. Germline V gene lookup returns CDR1 LNHDA and CDR2 SQIVND (reference sequence). The CDR3 has 16 residues. CDR3 sequence: CASTQDRGSLNTEAFF. CDR3 DNA sequence: TGTGCCAGTACCCAGGACAGGGGGTCTCTGAACACTGAAGCTTTCTTT.

V usage is TRBV18 and J usage is TRBJ2-6, with 10 bases lining up with TRBD1. Germline V gene lookup returns CDR1 KGHSH and CDR2 LQKENI. The CDR3 runs to 18 residues. J was trimmed by 0 bases and V by 3 bases; bases with no gene match: 5. CDR3 amino acids: CASSPRGTGDSGANVLTF. CDR3 coding DNA: TGTGCCAGCTCACCTAGGGGGACAGGGGACTCTGGGGCCAACGTCCTGACTTTC.

This chain links TRBV7-2 with TRBJ2-7; 10 nucleotides line up with TRBD1. In germline, CDR1 is SGHTA, CDR2 FQGNSA. With 6 bases clipped from V and 4 bases from J, the junction kept 6 bases outside the gene matches. The CDR3 has 14 residues. In DNA, the CDR3 is TGTGCCAGCAGTTCTCCGGGACAGGGGTACGAGCAGTACTTC. This sequence encodes CASSSPGQGYEQYF.

V is TRBV30 and J is TRBJ2-7; a weak D match, TRBD2 (6 bases). CDR3 length equals 13 residues. V was cut by 7 bases and J by 1 base, with 14 bases left in between. CDR1 GTSNPN and CDR2 SVGIG come from the germline V gene (reference sequence). CDR3 in amino acids: CAFHGRGSYEQYF. DNA for the CDR3: TGTGCCTTCCACGGACGGGGGTCCTACGAGCAGTACTTC.

This chain connects TRBV19 to TRBJ1-5; the match to TRBD1 covers 7 bases. Germline CDR1 and CDR2: LNHDA and SQIVND (reference sequence). The CDR3 sequence is 15 residues long. V gave up 0 bases and J gave up 6 bases; unmatched junction bases: 5. The CDR3 nucleotides are TGTGCCAGTAGTATAGAGTTTCGGACAGGTCAGCCCCAGCATTTT. It is translated as CASSIEFRTGQPQHF.